These 17 T cell receptor beta chains originate from one sample sequenced in a study of blood T cells in healthy people across ages. The second PCR ran about 6 to 12 cycles with a sample-barcoded 5' primer and J-beta primers. TCRdb analysed the 5' RACE reads with MiXCR anew, one entry per CDR3 protein. The sample shows about 930,000 distinct CDR3 sequences, approximately 32% of them seen only once. The data also belong to a second study, concerning T cells of mothers and their children.

Sequenced: blood. Every receptor here comes from a woman between 40 and 55 years old in good health.

J is TRBJ2-1 and V is TRBV27; 12 bases are shared with TRBD2. J gave up 9 bases and V 5 bases, and 8 bases lay outside the gene matches. CDR3 length: 15 amino acids. Germline loops: CDR1 MNHEY, CDR2 SMNVEV (reference sequence). As DNA, the CDR3 is TGTGCCAGCAGTGCACCTAGCGGGGGGGCTTCTGAGCAGTTCTTC. Translation: CASSAPSGGASEQFF.

CDR3 in DNA: TGCGCCAGCAGCTTGGAGGGACAACAGTCCTACGAGCAGTACTTC. Translation gives CASSLEGQQSYEQYF. The genes are TRBV5-1 and TRBJ2-7; maybe TRBD1 (6 bases). Deletions cut 0 bases from V and 1 base from J, with 11 bases between. The CDR3 is made up of 15 amino acids. CDR1 and CDR2 (germline): SGHRS, YFSETQ. Together with reference TRBV5-1 and TRBJ2-7, the CDR3 gives the full variable domain: KAGVTQTPRYLIKTRGQQVTLSCSPISGHRSVSWYQQTPGQGLQFLFEYFSETQRNKGNFPGRFSGRQFSNSRSEMNVSTLELGDSALYLCASSLEGQQSYEQYFGPGTRLTVT.

This chain connects TRBV4-1 to TRBJ2-5, with 7 bases fitting TRBD2. The CDR3 has 16 residues. V lost 0 bases to trimming and J lost 2 bases; unmatched junction nucleotides: 6. Germline V lookup: CDR1 MGHRA, CDR2 YSYEKL. CDR3 nucleotides: TGCGCCAGCAGCCAAGACAATCCGGGGGGACAAGAGACCCAGTACTTC. It encodes CASSQDNPGGQETQYF.

The chain couples TRBV7-2 to TRBJ1-2; TRBD1 might be the D (5 bases). Trimming removed 4 bases from V and 3 bases from J, with 18 bases in between. Germline V gene lookup returns CDR1 SGHTA and CDR2 FQGNSA. The CDR3 contains 16 residues. Here the CDR3 DNA reads TGTGCCAGCAGCTCCCAGCCTACAGGAGGTGACTATGGCTACACCTTC. Its translation is CASSSQPTGGDYGYTF. Complete variable domain (other parts from reference TRBV7-2 and TRBJ1-2): GAGVSQSPSNKVTEKGKDVELRCDPISGHTALYWYRQSLGQGLEFLIYFQGNSAPDKSGLPSDRFSAERTGGSVSTLTIQRTQQEDSAVYLCASSSQPTGGDYGYTFGSGTRLTVV.

CDR3 amino acids: CSVSWQGSNYGYTF. CDR3 DNA: TGCAGCGTTTCTTGGCAGGGGTCTAACTATGGCTACACCTTC. J is TRBJ1-2 and V is TRBV29-1; a weak D match, TRBD1 (6 bases). The CDR3 extends over 14 amino acids. The germline V gene has CDR1 SQVTM and CDR2 ANQGSEA. The ends were cut back, 5 bases at V and 0 bases at J, with 13 bases in the middle.

The chain couples TRBV7-8 to TRBJ2-1; tentatively, D is TRBD2 (5 bases). Trimming removed 4 bases at V and 4 bases at J, with 11 bases between. CDR3 length equals 14 residues. In germline, CDR1 is SGHVS, CDR2 FQNEAQ. DNA for the CDR3: TGTGCCAGCAGCTACCGGACGGGATACAATGAGCAGTTCTTC. It is translated as CASSYRTGYNEQFF.

The chain has TRBV28 and TRBJ1-5, with 10 bases identical to TRBD1. The CDR3 runs to 14 residues. Trimming took 6 bases from V and 7 from J; bases not matched to a gene: 6. Germline lookup yields CDR1 MDHEN and CDR2 SYDVKM. CDR3 DNA: TGTGCCAGCAGGACAGGGGGCGAACGGCAGCCCCAGCATTTT. Its protein product is CASRTGGERQPQHF.

The chain carries TRBV29-1 and TRBJ2-3, with 7 bases aligning to TRBD1. This CDR3 contains 16 residues. Per the germline V gene, CDR1 is SQVTM and CDR2 is ANQGSEA. The CDR3 is CSGSDRTVTGTDTQYF. The CDR3 nucleotides are TGCAGTGGATCGGACAGGACCGTTACTGGCACAGATACGCAGTATTTT.

The chain recombines TRBV19 with TRBJ2-3; 8 bases are shared with TRBD2. The length of the CDR3 is 16 residues. The trim removed 9 bases at V and 0 bases at J, leaving 11 bases unmatched. CDR1 is LNHDA and CDR2 is SQIVND in the germline V gene (reference sequence). The CDR3, as DNA: TGTGCCAGCCCCTCAGCGGCGGGGGGTAGCACAGATACGCAGTATTTT. This gives the protein CASPSAAGGSTDTQYF.

This clonotype was observed at least ten times. The chain joins TRBV5-4 to TRBJ2-1; D is unresolved. Trimming removed 4 bases at V and 6 bases at J, with 5 bases between. CDR3 size: 11 residues. Germline V CDR1 and CDR2: SGHNT, YYREEE (reference sequence). The CDR3 region has the DNA TGTGCCAGCAGCGCGAGCAATGAGCAGTTCTTC. Translated: CASSASNEQFF.

A remark on this clonotype: A read error may be the cause here, since a much bigger clone is one base away. This sequence joins TRBV28 and TRBJ1-2; a weak D match, TRBD1 (5 bases). V lost 6 bases, J lost 8 bases, and 16 bases lay in between. Germline CDR1 and CDR2: MDHEN and SYDVKM. The CDR3 is 13 amino acids. CDR3 amino acids: CASSGWGAGGYTF. For the CDR3, the DNA is TGTGCCAGCAGCGGCTGGGGCGCGGGGGGCTACACCTTC.

The table lists this clonotype with many counts. V is TRBV6-1 and J is TRBJ2-1; D is perhaps TRBD2 (5 bases). The ends were cut back, 6 bases at V and 10 bases at J, with 13 bases in the middle. Germline V gene lookup returns CDR1 MNHNS and CDR2 SASEGT. The CDR3 runs to 12 residues. The CDR3 region is CASRVWEREQFF. In nucleotides, the CDR3 is TGTGCCAGCAGGGTTTGGGAGCGGGAGCAGTTCTTC.

This clonotype has only a few counts. This chain joins TRBV10-3 and TRBJ2-7; 10 bases align to TRBD1. In germline, CDR1 is ENHRY, CDR2 SYGVKD. Trimming cost V 3 bases and J 2 bases; bases outside gene matches: 4. The CDR3 has 15 amino acids. CDR3 in amino acids: CAISDLGTGAYEQYF. CDR3 nucleotide sequence: TGTGCCATCAGTGATTTGGGGACAGGGGCCTACGAGCAGTACTTC.

This clonotype was counted between two and nine times. It may be a read error: a sequence one base away is much more abundant. The V call is TRBV20-1, the J call TRBJ1-1, with D unclear. Between the trimmed V and J ends, which lost 2 bases and 6 bases, there was a span of 16 bases. Germline assignment: CDR1 DFQATT and CDR2 SNEGSKA (reference sequence). The length of the CDR3 is 14 residues. The CDR3 sequence is CSARPLGLGAEAFF. CDR3 in DNA: TGCAGTGCTAGACCCCTCGGACTTGGGGCTGAAGCTTTCTTT.

V usage is TRBV28 and J usage is TRBJ2-1; D is unclear. CDR1 and CDR2 from the germline V gene are MDHEN and SYDVKM. CDR3 length equals 12 residues. With 2 bases removed from V and 10 bases from J, the gap between germline ends came to 9 bases. The CDR3 DNA is TGTGCCAGCAGTTTAAGTAAATACGAGCAGTTCTTC. Its protein product is CASSLSKYEQFF.

In its sample, this clonotype was seen a few times. The chain joins TRBV6-1 to TRBJ1-1, with 9 bases that match TRBD1. This CDR3 region has 15 residues. Per germline, CDR1 MNHNS and CDR2 SASEGT. J gave up 1 base and V 1 base, and 1 base lay outside the gene matches. CDR3 bases: TGTGCCAGCAGTGAAGAACAGGGGGCGAACACTGAAGCTTTCTTT. It encodes CASSEEQGANTEAFF.

This clonotype came up a few times. The chain employs TRBV5-6 and TRBJ2-1; no reliable D call. Germline V gene lookup returns CDR1 SGHDT and CDR2 YYEEEE. V was shortened by 4 bases and J by 7 bases, with 6 bases between the two germline ends. The CDR3 has 11 residues. This CDR3 reads CASSERNEQFF. The CDR3 nucleotides read TGTGCCAGCAGCGAACGGAATGAGCAGTTCTTC.